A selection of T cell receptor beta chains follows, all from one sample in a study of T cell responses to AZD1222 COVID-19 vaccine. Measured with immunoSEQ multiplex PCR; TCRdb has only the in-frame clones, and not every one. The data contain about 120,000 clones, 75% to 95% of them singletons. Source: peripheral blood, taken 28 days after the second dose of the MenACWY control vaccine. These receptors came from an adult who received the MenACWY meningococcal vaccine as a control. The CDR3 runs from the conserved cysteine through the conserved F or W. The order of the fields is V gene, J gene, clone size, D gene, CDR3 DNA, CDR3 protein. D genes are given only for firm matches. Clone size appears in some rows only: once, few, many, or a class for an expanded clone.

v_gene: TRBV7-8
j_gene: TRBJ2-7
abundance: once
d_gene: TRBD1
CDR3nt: TGTGCCAGCAGCTCCGTCCCATCCGGGACAGGAGTTTACGAGCAGTACTTC
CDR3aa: CASSSVPSGTGVYEQYF

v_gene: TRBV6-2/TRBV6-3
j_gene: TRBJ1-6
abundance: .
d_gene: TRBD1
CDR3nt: TGTGCCAGCAGTCGGACAGGGAGCTATAATTCACCCCTCCACTTT
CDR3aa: CASSRTGSYNSPLHF

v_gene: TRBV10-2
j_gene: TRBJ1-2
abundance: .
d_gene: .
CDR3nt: TGCGCCAGCAGTGCGGCGGGCCTCTATGGCTACACCTTC
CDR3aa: CASSAAGLYGYTF

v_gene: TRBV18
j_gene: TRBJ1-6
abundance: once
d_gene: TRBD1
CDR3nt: TGTGCCAGCTCACCACGGGACAGTCACAGTTCACCCCTCCACTTT
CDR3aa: CASSPRDSHSSPLHF

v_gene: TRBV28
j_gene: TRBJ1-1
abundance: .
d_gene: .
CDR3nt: TGTGCCAGCAGTCTAGGGGGGGGGAACACTGAAGCTTTCTTT
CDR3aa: CASSLGGGNTEAFF

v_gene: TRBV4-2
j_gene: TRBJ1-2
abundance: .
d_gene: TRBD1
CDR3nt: TGTGCCAGCAGCCAAGCAGCAGGGGGCGCCTATGGCTACACCTTC
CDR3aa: CASSQAAGGAYGYTF

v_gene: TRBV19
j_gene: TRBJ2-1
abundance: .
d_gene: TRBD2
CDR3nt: TGTGCCAGTATGACTAGCTCTGACAATGAGCAGTTCTTC
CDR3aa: CASMTSSDNEQFF

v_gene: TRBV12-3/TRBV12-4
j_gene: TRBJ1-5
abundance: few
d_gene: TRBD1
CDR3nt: TGTGCCACCGACAGGGGAAATCAGCCCCAGCATTTT
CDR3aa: CATDRGNQPQHF

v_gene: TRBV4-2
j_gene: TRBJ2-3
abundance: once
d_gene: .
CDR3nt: TGTGCCAGCAGCCCCAATGGAGATACGCAGTATTTT
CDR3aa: CASSPNGDTQYF

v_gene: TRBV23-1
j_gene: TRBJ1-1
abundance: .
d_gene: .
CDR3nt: TGCGCCAGCACTGCAGAATCGAACACTGAAGCTTTCTTT
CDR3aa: CASTAESNTEAFF

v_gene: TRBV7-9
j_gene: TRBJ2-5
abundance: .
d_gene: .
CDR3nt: TGTGCCAGCAGCGCAAACAGAGAAGAAGAGACCCAGTACTTC
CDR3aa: CASSANREEETQYF

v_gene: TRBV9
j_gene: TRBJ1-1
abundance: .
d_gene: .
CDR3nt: TGTGCCAGCAGCGCTGCGGGGGCGCGCAACACTGAAGCTTTCTTT
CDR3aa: CASSAAGARNTEAFF

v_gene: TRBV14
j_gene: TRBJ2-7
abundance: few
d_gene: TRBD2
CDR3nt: TGTGCCAGCAGCCCGACTAGCGGCTACGAGCAGTACTTC
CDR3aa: CASSPTSGYEQYF

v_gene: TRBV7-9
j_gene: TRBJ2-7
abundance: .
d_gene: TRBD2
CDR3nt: TGTGCCAGCAGCTTAGCCGGGACTAGCGGGAGGCAAACATCGGGGCAGTACTTC
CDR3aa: CASSLAGTSGRQTSGQYF

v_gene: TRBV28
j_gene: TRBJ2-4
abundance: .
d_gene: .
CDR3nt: TGTGCCAGCAGTTTCTTCTGGACAGGGAGGGACATTCAGTACTTC
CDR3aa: CASSFFWTGRDIQYF

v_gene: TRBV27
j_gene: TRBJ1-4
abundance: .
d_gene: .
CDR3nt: TGTGCCAGCAGTTTTAAGGGATCTAATGAAAAACTGTTTTTT
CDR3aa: CASSFKGSNEKLFF

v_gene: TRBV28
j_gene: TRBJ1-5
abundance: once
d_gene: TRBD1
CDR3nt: TGTGCCAGCAGGCTCCACAGGGGTCAGCCCCAGCATTTT
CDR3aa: CASRLHRGQPQHF

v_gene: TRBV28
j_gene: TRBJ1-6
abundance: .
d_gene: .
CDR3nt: TGTGCCAGCAGTGCCCCCCAAAATTCACCCCTCCACTTT
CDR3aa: CASSAPQNSPLHF

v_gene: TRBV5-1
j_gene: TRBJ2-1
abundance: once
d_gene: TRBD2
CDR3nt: TGCGCCAGCAGCCTGGGGGGGAGTGAGCAGTTCTTC
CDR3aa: CASSLGGSEQFF

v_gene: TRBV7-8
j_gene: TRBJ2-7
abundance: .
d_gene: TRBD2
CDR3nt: TGTGCCAGCAGCCCCCAGGGCGCGGCGGGAGTACCCTACGAGCAGTACTTC
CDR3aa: CASSPQGAAGVPYEQYF

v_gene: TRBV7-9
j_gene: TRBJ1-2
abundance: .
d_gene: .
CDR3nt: TGTGCCAGCAGGTCCAGGGTATCCCATGGCTACACCTTC
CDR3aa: CASRSRVSHGYTF

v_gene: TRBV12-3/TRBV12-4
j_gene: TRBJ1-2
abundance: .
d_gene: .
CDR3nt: TGTGCCAGCAGTCGGGACCGCTATGGCTACACCTTC
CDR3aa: CASSRDRYGYTF

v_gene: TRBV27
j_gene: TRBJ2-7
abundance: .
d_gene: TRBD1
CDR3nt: TGTGCCAGCAGTTTATTCGGGACAGGGTCGTACGAGCAGTACTTC
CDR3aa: CASSLFGTGSYEQYF

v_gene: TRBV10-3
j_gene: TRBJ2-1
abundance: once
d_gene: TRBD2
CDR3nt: TGTGCCATCAGTGACGGCGGGGGATACAATGAGCAGTTCTTC
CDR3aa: CAISDGGGYNEQFF

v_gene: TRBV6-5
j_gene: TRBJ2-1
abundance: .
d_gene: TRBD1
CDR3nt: TGTGCCAGCAGTCGACAGGGCAGCGAGCAGTTCTTC
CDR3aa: CASSRQGSEQFF

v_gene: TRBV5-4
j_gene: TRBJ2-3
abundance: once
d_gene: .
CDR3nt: TGTGCCAGCAGCTTGGATCGGGAGGATACGCAGTATTTT
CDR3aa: CASSLDREDTQYF

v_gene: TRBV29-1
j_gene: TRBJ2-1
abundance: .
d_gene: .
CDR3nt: TGCAGCGTCTTCTTGTTCAGCAATGAGCAGTTCTTC
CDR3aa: CSVFLFSNEQFF

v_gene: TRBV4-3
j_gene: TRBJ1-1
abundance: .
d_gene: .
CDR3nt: TGCGCCAGCAGACGGTCGGGTTGGAACACTGAAGCTTTCTTT
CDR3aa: CASRRSGWNTEAFF

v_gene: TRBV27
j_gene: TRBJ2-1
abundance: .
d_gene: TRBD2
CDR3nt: TGTGCCAGCAGTTCGAGCGGGAACTCCTACAATGAGCAGTTCTTC
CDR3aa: CASSSSGNSYNEQFF

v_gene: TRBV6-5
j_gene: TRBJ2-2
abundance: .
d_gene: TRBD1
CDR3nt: TGTGCCAGCAGATCGGGACAGGCGGACACCGGGGAGCTGTTTTTT
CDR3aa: CASRSGQADTGELFF

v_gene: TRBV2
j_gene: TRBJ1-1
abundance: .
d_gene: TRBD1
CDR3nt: TGTGCCAGCAATTCCGCAGGGGGGGGCACTGAAGCTTTCTTT
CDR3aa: CASNSAGGGTEAFF

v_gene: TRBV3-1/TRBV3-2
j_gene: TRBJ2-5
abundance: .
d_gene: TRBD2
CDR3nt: TGTGCCAGCAGCCAATTCGCGGGAGTGGACCCACAAGAGACCCAGTACTTC
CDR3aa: CASSQFAGVDPQETQYF

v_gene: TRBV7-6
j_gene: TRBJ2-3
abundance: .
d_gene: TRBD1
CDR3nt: TGTGCCAGCAGCTTAGGGCCGGGACAGGCCACAGATACGCAGTATTTT
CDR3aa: CASSLGPGQATDTQYF

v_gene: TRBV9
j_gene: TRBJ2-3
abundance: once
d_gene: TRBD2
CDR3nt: TGTGCCAGCAGCCCGGGACTAGCGGGAGTTACAGATACGCAGTATTTT
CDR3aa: CASSPGLAGVTDTQYF

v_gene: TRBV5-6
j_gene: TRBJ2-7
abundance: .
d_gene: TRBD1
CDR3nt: TGTGCCAGCAGCATAACAGGGGGCCAGGCCTACGAGCAGTACTTC
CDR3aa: CASSITGGQAYEQYF

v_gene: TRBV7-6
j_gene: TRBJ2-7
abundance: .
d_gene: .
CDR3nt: TGTGCCAGCAGCTTAGATCCAGTTTACGAGCAGTACTTC
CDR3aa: CASSLDPVYEQYF

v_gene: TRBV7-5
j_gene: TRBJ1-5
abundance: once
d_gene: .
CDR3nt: TGTGTCAGAAGCCGGGCTAAGGGGGGCTCAGGAAGCAATCAGCCCCAGCATTTT
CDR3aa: CVRSRAKGGSGSNQPQHF

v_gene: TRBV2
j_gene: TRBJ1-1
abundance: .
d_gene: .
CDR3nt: TGTGCCAGCAGTTACAGGGAAAAGAACACTGAAGCTTTCTTT
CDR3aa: CASSYREKNTEAFF

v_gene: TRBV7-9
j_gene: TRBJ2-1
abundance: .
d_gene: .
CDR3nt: TGTGCCAGCAGCTTAGGTCAGAACTACAATGAGCAGTTCTTC
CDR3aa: CASSLGQNYNEQFF

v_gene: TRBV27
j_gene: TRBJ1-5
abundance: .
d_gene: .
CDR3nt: TGTGCCAGCAGTTTAGGGGGGCGGAATCAGCCCCAGCATTTT
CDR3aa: CASSLGGRNQPQHF

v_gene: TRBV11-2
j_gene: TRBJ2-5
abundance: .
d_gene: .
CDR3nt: TGTGCCAGCAGCTTAACCACAGGGAAGGAAGAGACCCAGTACTTC
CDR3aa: CASSLTTGKEETQYF

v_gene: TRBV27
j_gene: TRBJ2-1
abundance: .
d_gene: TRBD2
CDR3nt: TGTGCCAGCAGTTTTGCATATTGGCGGGAGGGACTTCACAATGAGCAGTTCTTC
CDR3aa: CASSFAYWREGLHNEQFF

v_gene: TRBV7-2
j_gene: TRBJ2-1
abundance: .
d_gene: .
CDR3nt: TGTGCCAGCAGCTTAGCGCACAGCCTCTCCTACAATGAGCAGTTCTTC
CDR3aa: CASSLAHSLSYNEQFF

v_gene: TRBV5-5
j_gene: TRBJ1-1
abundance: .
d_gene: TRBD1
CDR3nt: TGTGCCAGCAGCTCAGGACAGGGGGCCGTTTGGGGCACTGAAGCTTTCTTT
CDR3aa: CASSSGQGAVWGTEAFF

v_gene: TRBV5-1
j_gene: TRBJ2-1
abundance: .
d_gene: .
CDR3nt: TGCGCCAGCAGCTTGGCTTTACAGGTCTACAATGAGCAGTTCTTC
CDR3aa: CASSLALQVYNEQFF

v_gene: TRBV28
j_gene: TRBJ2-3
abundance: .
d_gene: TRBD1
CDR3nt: TGTGCCAGCAGGGCAGGGGGCGCGAGCACAGATACGCAGTATTTT
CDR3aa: CASRAGGASTDTQYF

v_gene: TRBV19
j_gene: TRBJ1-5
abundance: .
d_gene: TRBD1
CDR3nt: TGTGCCAGTAGTACGGACAGGTCGGAACAGCCCCAGCATTTT
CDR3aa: CASSTDRSEQPQHF

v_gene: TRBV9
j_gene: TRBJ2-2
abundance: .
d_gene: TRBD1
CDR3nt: TGTGCCAGCAGCCCCCGGACAGGGTCGAACACCGGGGAGCTGTTTTTT
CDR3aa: CASSPRTGSNTGELFF

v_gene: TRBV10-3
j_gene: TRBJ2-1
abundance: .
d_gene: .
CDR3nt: TGTGCCTCGGACGACGGGACATACTACAATGAGCAGTTCTTC
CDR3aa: CASDDGTYYNEQFF

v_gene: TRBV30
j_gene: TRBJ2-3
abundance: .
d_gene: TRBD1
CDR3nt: TGTGCCTGGAGTCCGGTTGACAGGGGGTTCACAGATACGCAGTATTTT
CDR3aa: CAWSPVDRGFTDTQYF

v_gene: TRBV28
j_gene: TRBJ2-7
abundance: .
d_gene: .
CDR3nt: TGTGCCAGCAGTTTCCCCGGGGCCTACGAGCAGTACTTC
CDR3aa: CASSFPGAYEQYF

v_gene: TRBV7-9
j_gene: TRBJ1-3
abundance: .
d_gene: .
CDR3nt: TGTGCCAGCAGCTCTACGATCTCAACCAACTCTGGAAACACCATATATTTT
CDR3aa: CASSSTISTNSGNTIYF

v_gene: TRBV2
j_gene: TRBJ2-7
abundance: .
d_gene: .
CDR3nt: TGTGCCAGCAGTTTCGGACTATCCTACGAGCAGTACTTC
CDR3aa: CASSFGLSYEQYF

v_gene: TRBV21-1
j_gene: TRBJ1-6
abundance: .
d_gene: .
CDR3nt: TGTGCCAGCAGCAAACCGACCGACAGGGTTAATAATTCACCCCTCCACTTT
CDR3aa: CASSKPTDRVNNSPLHF